This TCR beta chain was captured in a study of sequential checkpoint blockade in melanoma (dated by TCRdb to between 2018 and 2021). Concerning the study at large: Patients were randomized 1:1 to first-line nivolumab followed by ipilimumab (arm A) or ipilimumab followed by nivolumab (arm B). Maintenance nivolumab was given following each of the two trial sequences. General findings and caveats noted by the study authors: Validation of the response-prediction model combining TCR metrics and mutation burden is needed in larger, independent patient cohorts.

This specimen's treatment or condition label, interpreted: randomized to nivolumab then ipilimumab (arm A) or the reverse (arm B). Prior DNA-damaging chemotherapy had not been received by any trial patient. Thawed PBMCs were sorted on a FACS Aria II flow cytometer to isolate live CD3+CD8+ cells negative for CD19 and CD56. Samples were obtained from patients with melanoma enrolled in CheckMate 064, a randomized, open-label phase II trial of sequential checkpoint blockade. Peripheral blood mononuclear cells were collected by leukapheresis, purified using Ficoll-Paque, and frozen in human serum containing around 9.8% DMSO. Immediately after sorting, the purity of the sorted blood CD3+CD8+ cells was confirmed to be >98%, and DNA was then extracted. As concerns this clone: The clone's antigen remains unknown. No much larger clonotype is one base removed from it; base qualities were not supplied.

TCRbeta CDR3 regions were immunosequenced from genomic DNA with the immunoSEQ Assay. Before high-throughput sequencing, the genomic DNA was amplified using bias-controlled multiplex PCR. In the original analysis: To quantify the absolute abundance of each unique TCRbeta CDR3 region, the sequences were collapsed and filtered. Clonality, defined as 1 minus Pielou's evenness, was calculated using productive rearrangements only. A previously published method was used to identify clones with significantly greater frequencies in on-treatment samples than in baseline samples. TCRdb mirrors the immuneACCESS table, restricted to in-frame sequences. Some clones are absent from its copies; in checked studies, under half trace to an unresolved V gene, and the reason for the others is unknown. V, J and clone size are those of that table, while D and trimming were read from the DNA. The sample includes around 18,000 clones, with around two thirds observed a single time. The ten top clones hold 12% of the sample.

From the cysteine through the phenylalanine, the CDR3 covers 14 amino acids. The sequence is cut down to CDR3 DNA, 42 bases in frame from base 1. Trimming removed 3 bases from V and 5 bases from J; the gene matches leave 6 bases unexplained. Reading the germline V gene gives CDR1 SGDLS and CDR2 YYNGEE. The V and J genes are TRBV9 and TRBJ2-7, with 9 middle bases fitting TRBD1. Sample: CD8+ T cells sorted from blood (inferred from file names), taken from a patient given nivolumab and ipilimumab in sequence. The TCR originated in a human donor with melanoma. The base sequence is TGTGCCAGCAGCGCAGACAGGGGGAGTAACGAGCAGTACTTC. This encodes CASSADRGSNEQYF. The full variable domain, completed from the reference TRBV9 and TRBJ2-7 proteins outside the CDR3, reads DSGVTQTPKHLITATGQRVTLRCSPRSGDLSVYWYQQSLDQGLQFLIQYYNGEERAKGNILERFSAQQFPDLHSELNLSSLELGDSALYFCASSADRGSNEQYFGPGTRLTVT.